This T cell receptor beta chain was found in a study of blood T cell repertoires in COVID-19. Clones were read by immunoSEQ multiplex PCR, and TCRdb kept only the in-frame ones, dropping some. The sample includes about 83,000 clones, around 84% seen only once; the top ten take approximately 22%. The CDR3 loop spans 15 amino acids. The germline CDR1 and CDR2 sequences are MDHEN and SYDVKM. V dropped 1 base and J dropped 4 bases, with 11 bases sitting between them. The genes are TRBV28 and TRBJ2-1; tentative D call: TRBD2 (6 bases). The sample taken for sequencing was peripheral blood. This sequence was found in a woman older than 75 in a cohort sampled during active or convalescent COVID-19. This chain's CDR3 is CASSLSGGGYNEQFF. For the CDR3, the DNA is TGTGCCAGCAGTTTATCCGGGGGAGGTTACAATGAGCAGTTCTTC.